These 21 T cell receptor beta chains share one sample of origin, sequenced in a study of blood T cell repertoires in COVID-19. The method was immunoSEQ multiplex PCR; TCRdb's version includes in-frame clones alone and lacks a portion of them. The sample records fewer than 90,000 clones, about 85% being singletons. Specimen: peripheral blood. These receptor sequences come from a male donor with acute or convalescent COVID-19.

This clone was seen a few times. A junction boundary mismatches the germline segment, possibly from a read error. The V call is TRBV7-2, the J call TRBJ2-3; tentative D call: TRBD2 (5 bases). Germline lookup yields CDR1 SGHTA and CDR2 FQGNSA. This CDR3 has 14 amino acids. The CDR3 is CASSPRRQRAQAVF. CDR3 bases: TGTGCCAGCAGCCCACGGAGGCAGCGCGCTCAGGCAGTATTT.

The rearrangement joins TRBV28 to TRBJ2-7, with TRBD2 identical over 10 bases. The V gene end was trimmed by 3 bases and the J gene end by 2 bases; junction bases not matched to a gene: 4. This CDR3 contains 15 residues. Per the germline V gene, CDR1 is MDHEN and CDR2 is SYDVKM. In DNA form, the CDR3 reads TGTGCCAGCAGTTTTGCAGCGGGGGGGACCTACGAGCAGTACTTC. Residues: CASSFAAGGTYEQYF.

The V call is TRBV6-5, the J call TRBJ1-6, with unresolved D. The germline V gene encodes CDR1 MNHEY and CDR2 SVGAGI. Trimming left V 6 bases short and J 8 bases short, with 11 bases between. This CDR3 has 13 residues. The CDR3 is CASSRSRDSPLHF. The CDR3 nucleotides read TGTGCCAGCAGCCGAAGTCGGGATTCACCCCTCCACTTT.

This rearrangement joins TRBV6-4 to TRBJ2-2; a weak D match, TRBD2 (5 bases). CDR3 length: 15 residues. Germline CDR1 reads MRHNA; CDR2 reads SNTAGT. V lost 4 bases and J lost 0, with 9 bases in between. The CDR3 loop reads CASSVEDSNTGELFF. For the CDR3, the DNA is TGTGCCAGCAGTGTGGAGGACTCGAACACCGGGGAGCTGTTTTTT.

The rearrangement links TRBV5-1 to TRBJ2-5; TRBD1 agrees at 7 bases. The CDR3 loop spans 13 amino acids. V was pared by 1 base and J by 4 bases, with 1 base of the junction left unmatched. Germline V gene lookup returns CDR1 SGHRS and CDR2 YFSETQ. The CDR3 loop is CASSLHRGETQYF. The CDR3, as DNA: TGCGCCAGCAGCTTGCACAGGGGAGAGACCCAGTACTTC.

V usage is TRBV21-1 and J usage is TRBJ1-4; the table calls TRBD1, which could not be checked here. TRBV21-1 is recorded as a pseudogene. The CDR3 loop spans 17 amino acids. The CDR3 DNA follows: TGTGCCAGCAGCAAAGAGGTCGGCGACAGGGTTAATGAAAAACTGTTTTTT. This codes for CASSKEVGDRVNEKLFF.

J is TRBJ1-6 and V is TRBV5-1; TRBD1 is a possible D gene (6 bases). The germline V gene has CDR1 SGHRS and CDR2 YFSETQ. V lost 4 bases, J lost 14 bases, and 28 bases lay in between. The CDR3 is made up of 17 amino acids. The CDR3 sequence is CASSDDFRGASKVTLHF. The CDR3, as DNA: TGCGCCAGCAGCGATGACTTCAGGGGTGCCAGTAAAGTGACCCTCCACTTT.

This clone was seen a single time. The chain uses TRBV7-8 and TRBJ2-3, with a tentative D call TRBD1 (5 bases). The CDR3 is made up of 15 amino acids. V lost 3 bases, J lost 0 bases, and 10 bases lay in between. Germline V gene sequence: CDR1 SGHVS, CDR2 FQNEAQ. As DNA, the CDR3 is TGTGCCAGCAGCTTTGGCAGGGTTAGCACAGATACGCAGTATTTT. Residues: CASSFGRVSTDTQYF.

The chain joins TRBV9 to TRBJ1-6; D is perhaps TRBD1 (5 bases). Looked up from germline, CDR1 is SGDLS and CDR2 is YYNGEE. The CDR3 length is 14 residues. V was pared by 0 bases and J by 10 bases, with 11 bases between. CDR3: CASSVAQGTSPLHF. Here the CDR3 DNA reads TGTGCCAGCAGCGTAGCCCAGGGAACGTCACCCCTCCACTTT.

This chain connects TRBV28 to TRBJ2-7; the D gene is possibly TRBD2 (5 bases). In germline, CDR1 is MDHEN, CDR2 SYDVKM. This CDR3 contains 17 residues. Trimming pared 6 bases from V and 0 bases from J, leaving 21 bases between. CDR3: CASSPRGLIGSSYEQYF. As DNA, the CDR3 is TGTGCCAGCAGCCCCCGTGGCCTGATAGGGAGCTCCTACGAGCAGTACTTC.

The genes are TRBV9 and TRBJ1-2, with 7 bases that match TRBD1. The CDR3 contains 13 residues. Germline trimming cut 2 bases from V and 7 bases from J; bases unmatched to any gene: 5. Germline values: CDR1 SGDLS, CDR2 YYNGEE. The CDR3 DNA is TGTGCCAGCAGCGTTCAGGGGGGCGGTGGCTACACCTTC. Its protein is CASSVQGGGGYTF. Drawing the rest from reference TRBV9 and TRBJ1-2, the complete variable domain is DSGVTQTPKHLITATGQRVTLRCSPRSGDLSVYWYQQSLDQGLQFLIQYYNGEERAKGNILERFSAQQFPDLHSELNLSSLELGDSALYFCASSVQGGGGYTFGSGTRLTVV.

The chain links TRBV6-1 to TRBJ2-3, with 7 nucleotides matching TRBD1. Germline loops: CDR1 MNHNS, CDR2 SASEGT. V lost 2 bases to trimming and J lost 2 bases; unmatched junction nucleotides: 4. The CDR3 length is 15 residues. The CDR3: CASSELTGPTDTQYF. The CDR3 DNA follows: TGTGCCAGCAGTGAATTGACAGGGCCCACAGATACGCAGTATTTT.

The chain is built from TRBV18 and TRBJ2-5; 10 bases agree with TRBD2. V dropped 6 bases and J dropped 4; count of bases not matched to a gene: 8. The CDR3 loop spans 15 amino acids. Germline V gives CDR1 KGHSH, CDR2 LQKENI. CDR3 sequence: CASSGLAAVPETQYF. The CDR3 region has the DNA TGTGCCAGCTCCGGACTAGCGGCTGTCCCAGAGACCCAGTACTTC.

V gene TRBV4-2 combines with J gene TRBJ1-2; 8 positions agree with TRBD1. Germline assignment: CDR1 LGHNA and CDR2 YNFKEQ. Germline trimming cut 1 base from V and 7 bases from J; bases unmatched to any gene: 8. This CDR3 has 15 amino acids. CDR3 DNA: TGTGCCAGCAGCCAAGCCGGACAGGGTAAGGCTGGCTACACCTTC. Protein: CASSQAGQGKAGYTF.

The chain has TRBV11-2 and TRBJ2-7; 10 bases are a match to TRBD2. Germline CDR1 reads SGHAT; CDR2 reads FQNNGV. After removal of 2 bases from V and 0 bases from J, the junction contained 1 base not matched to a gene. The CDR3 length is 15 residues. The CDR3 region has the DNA TGTGCCAGCAGCTTATCTAGCGGGGGCTCCTACGAGCAGTACTTC. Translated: CASSLSSGGSYEQYF.

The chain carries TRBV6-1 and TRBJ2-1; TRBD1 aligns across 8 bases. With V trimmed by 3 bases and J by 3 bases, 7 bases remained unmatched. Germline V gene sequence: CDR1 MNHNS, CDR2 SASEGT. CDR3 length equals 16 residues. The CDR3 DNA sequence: TGTGCCAGCAGTGAGGAGGACAGGGTATTCTACAATGAGCAGTTCTTC. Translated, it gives CASSEEDRVFYNEQFF.

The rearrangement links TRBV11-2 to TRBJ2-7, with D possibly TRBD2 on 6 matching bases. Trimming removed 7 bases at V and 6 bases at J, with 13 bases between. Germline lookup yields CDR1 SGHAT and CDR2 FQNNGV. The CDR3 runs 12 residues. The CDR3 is CASTRAGFEQYF. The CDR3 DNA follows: TGTGCCAGCACTCGGGCGGGGTTCGAGCAGTACTTC.

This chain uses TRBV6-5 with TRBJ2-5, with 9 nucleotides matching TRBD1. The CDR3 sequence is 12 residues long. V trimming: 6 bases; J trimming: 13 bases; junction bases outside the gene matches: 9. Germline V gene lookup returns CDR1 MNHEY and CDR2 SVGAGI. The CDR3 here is CASSPGTGPTYF. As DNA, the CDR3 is TGTGCCAGCAGCCCCGGGACAGGGCCAACGTACTTC.

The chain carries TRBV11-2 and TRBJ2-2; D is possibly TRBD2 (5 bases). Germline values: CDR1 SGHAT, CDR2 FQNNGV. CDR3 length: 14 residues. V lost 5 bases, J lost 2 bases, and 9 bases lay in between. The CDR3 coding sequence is TGTGCCAGCAGCCCCGGGGTCAACACCGGGGAGCTGTTTTTT. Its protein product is CASSPGVNTGELFF.

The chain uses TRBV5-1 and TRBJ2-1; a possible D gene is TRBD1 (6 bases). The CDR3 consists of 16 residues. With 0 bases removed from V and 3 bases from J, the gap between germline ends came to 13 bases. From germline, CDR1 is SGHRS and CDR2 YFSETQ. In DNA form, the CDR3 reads TGCGCCAGCAGCTTGGCCGTGGGGGCCCTCTACAATGAGCAGTTCTTC. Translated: CASSLAVGALYNEQFF.

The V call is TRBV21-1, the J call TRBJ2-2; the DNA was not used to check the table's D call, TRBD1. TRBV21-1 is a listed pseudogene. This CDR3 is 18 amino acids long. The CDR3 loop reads CASRRVGDRGANTGELFF. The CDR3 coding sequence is TGTGCCAGCCGCCGTGTGGGGGACAGGGGGGCGAACACCGGGGAGCTGTTTTTT.